Listed here are 27 T cell receptor beta chains from one sample, sequenced in a study of preoperative IRX-2 immunotherapy in early breast cancer. Treatment given: preoperative locoregional IRX-2 cytokine immunotherapy. Here immunoSEQ multiplex PCR was the method, and the copy in TCRdb shows in-frame clones only, minus some. The table shows 35,000 to 45,000 clones, with approximately 77% occurring only once. The sequences come from tumor tissue, collected after IRX-2 immunotherapy. The receptors come from a human donor with breast cancer.

This clone was observed a few times. The chain joins TRBV7-1 to TRBJ2-5; D possibly corresponds to TRBD2 (5 bases). TRBV7-1 is an open reading frame, and its role is uncertain. This CDR3 is 16 amino acids long. V lost 5 bases and J lost 9, with 25 bases in between. The CDR3 nucleotides read TGTGCCAGCAGCCGCCGCCGGGGTAGAGAAGAGACGGCCCAGTACTTC. Its protein is CASSRRRGREETAQYF.

The chain is built from TRBV10-2 and TRBJ1-1; weak D call: TRBD1 (5 bases). CDR1 is WSHSY, CDR2 SAAADI, per germline. Trimming removed 4 bases at V and 0 bases at J, with 9 bases between. The CDR3 runs to 14 residues. CDR3 sequence reads: CASSGGTMNTEAFF. For the CDR3, the DNA is TGCGCCAGCAGTGGGGGGACTATGAACACTGAAGCTTTCTTT.

This clone was counted a few times. One junction end disagrees with the germline gene, perhaps due to a read error. CDR3 region: CASSEIALAGGVF. In DNA form, the CDR3 reads TGTGCCAGCAGTGAAATCGCCCTCGCGGGAGGAGTCTTC. J is TRBJ2-1 and V is TRBV6-7, with TRBD2 identical over 8 bases. TRBV6-7 is an ORF for which the function is uncertain. The CDR3 runs 13 residues.

This clone was seen a single time. The chain has TRBV6-8 and TRBJ2-3; D gene uncertain. The germline V and J ends were trimmed by 1 base and 0 bases, with 5 bases remaining between them. The CDR3 has 14 residues. In germline, CDR1 is MNHGY, CDR2 SAAAGT. The CDR3 loop is CASSYFASTDTQYF. DNA of the CDR3: TGTGCCAGCAGTTACTTTGCTAGCACAGATACGCAGTATTTT.

This clone came up a few times. CDR3 residues: CASRGLAGVQETQYF. CDR3 bases: TGTGCCAGCAGGGGACTAGCGGGGGTCCAAGAGACCCAGTACTTC. The chain links TRBV7-7 to TRBJ2-5, with TRBD2 identical over 14 bases. Germline assignment: CDR1 SSHAT and CDR2 FNYEAQ (reference sequence). CDR3 length: 15 amino acids. V gave up 6 bases and J gave up 1 base; unmatched junction bases: 1.

The rearrangement uses TRBV19 and TRBJ2-3; 7 nucleotides match TRBD1. Germline V gene data show CDR1 as LNHDA and CDR2 as SQIVND (reference sequence). V gave up 8 bases and J gave up 2 bases; unmatched junction bases: 10. CDR3 length: 15 amino acids. CDR3 residues: CASRPDRDPTDTQYF. The CDR3 region has the DNA TGTGCCAGTCGGCCTGACAGGGACCCCACAGATACGCAGTATTTT.

The chain is built from TRBV29-1 and TRBJ1-2; no clear D. Germline CDR1 is SQVTM and CDR2 is ANQGSEA. The germline V and J ends were trimmed by 2 bases and 8 bases, with 18 bases remaining between them. The CDR3 extends over 14 amino acids. The CDR3 bases are TGCAGCGTTGAACGGTCGGCGGAGCCTCGAGGCTACACCTTC. Amino acid sequence: CSVERSAEPRGYTF.

The genes are TRBV19 and TRBJ2-3; a weak D match, TRBD1 (6 bases). V lost 1 base to trimming and J lost 3 bases, with 11 bases between them. The CDR3 covers 15 residues. CDR1 and CDR2 (germline): LNHDA, SQIVND (reference sequence). CDR3 nucleotide sequence: TGTGCCAGTAGTATAGTGTGGACAGAGACAGATACGCAGTATTTT. As protein: CASSIVWTETDTQYF.

The chain employs TRBV11-3 and TRBJ1-3; 9 positions match TRBD1. Trimming removed 3 bases from V and 1 base from J; junction bases left unmatched: 7. The CDR3 runs 17 residues. Germline values: CDR1 SGHNT, CDR2 YENEEA. CDR3 region: CASSFGQGIPSGNTIYF. The CDR3 coding sequence is TGTGCCAGCAGCTTCGGACAGGGGATCCCGTCTGGAAACACCATATATTTT.

The rearrangement uses TRBV15 and TRBJ2-7; D tentatively reads TRBD1 or TRBD2 (7 bases each). The germline V gene encodes CDR1 LNHNV and CDR2 YYDKDF (reference sequence). This CDR3 spans 17 amino acids. Trimming stripped 0 bases from V and 2 bases from J, with 17 bases between. Here the CDR3 DNA reads TGTGCCACCAGCAGAGATCAGGGGGGAGGGGGAACCTACGAGCAGTACTTC. Protein product: CATSRDQGGGGTYEQYF.

The chain couples TRBV10-1 to TRBJ1-1; D is unresolved. V dropped 2 bases and J dropped 2 bases, with 6 bases sitting between them. CDR1 and CDR2 (germline): WNHNN, SYGVQD (reference sequence). This CDR3 contains 13 residues. The CDR3 region has the DNA TGCGCCAGCAGTGAGAACTCTAACACTGAAGCTTTCTTT. It codes for CASSENSNTEAFF.

This clone was detected only a few times. The rearrangement uses TRBV6-8 and TRBJ1-6; TRBD1 matches at 8 bases. This CDR3 has 14 residues. The V and J ends lost 0 bases and 8 bases, in that order; junction bases with no gene match: 0. Germline-derived CDR1 and CDR2 are MNHGY and SAAAGT. The DNA for the CDR3 is TGTGCCAGCAGTTACTCGACAGGGGATTCACCCCTCCACTTT. Protein sequence: CASSYSTGDSPLHF.

The rearrangement links TRBV10-1 to TRBJ2-3; 7 bases match TRBD2. The CDR3 is 16 residues long. Germline V lookup: CDR1 WNHNN, CDR2 SYGVQD (reference sequence). Trimming cost V 6 bases and J 0 bases; bases outside gene matches: 9. The CDR3 DNA reads as TGCGCCAGCAGCCCCCTGGGCGGGGGTAGCACAGATACGCAGTATTTT. Amino acid sequence: CASSPLGGGSTDTQYF.

This chain joins TRBV6-4 and TRBJ2-7; D unresolved. V was cut by 2 bases and J by 6 bases, with 5 bases left in between. Germline values: CDR1 MRHNA, CDR2 SNTAGT. The CDR3 has 11 residues. The CDR3 DNA is TGTGCCAGCAGTGACCCGATCGAGCAGTACTTC. This gives the protein CASSDPIEQYF.

The V call is TRBV7-1, the J call TRBJ2-3; possibly TRBD1 for D (6 bases). TRBV7-1 is filed as an ORF, its function uncertain. The V and J ends lost 6 bases and 4 bases respectively, with 14 bases between them. CDR3 length equals 14 residues. CDR3 nucleotide sequence: TGTGCCAGCAGTCTACTTGACAGGCCAGATACGCAGTATTTT. Translated: CASSLLDRPDTQYF.

The V and J genes are TRBV6-8 and TRBJ1-1; D is ambiguous. Germline lookup yields CDR1 MNHGY and CDR2 SAAAGT. Trimming removed 5 bases from V and 2 bases from J, with 12 bases in between. The CDR3 is 14 amino acids. The CDR3 coding sequence is TGTGCCAGCAGTGAGCGGGGAGGTAACACTGAAGCTTTCTTT. Translating it yields CASSERGGNTEAFF.

The table lists this clone with a count of one. The chain links TRBV28 to TRBJ2-5; 8 positions agree with TRBD1. V trimming: 6 bases; J trimming: 5 bases; junction bases outside the gene matches: 5. Germline-derived CDR1 and CDR2 are MDHEN and SYDVKM. The CDR3 loop spans 13 amino acids. CDR3 bases: TGTGCCAGCAGATCAGGGGGCAGGGAGACCCAGTACTTC. Residues: CASRSGGRETQYF.

This clone was seen a single time. The chain joins TRBV6-8 to TRBJ2-1; a weak D match, TRBD1 (6 bases). The germline V and J ends were trimmed by 2 bases and 7 bases, with 12 bases remaining between them. The germline CDR1 and CDR2 sequences are MNHGY and SAAAGT. The CDR3 covers 14 residues. Here the CDR3 DNA reads TGTGCCAGCAGTTACCGAAGGACAGAAAATGAGCAGTTCTTC. Protein sequence: CASSYRRTENEQFF.

This chain uses TRBV28 with TRBJ1-4; perhaps TRBD1 as D (6 bases). Germline V gives CDR1 MDHEN, CDR2 SYDVKM. CDR3 length: 15 residues. The V end was cut by 5 bases, the J end by 7 bases, with 17 bases between. The CDR3 region has the DNA TGTGCCAGCAGTGGGGGCGGGAGGTTAGCTGAAAAACTGTTTTTT. The encoded protein is CASSGGGRLAEKLFF.

The rearrangement joins TRBV19 to TRBJ2-1; TRBD2 agrees at 13 bases. The trim removed 5 bases at V and 6 bases at J, leaving 7 bases unmatched. Germline V CDR1 and CDR2: LNHDA, SQIVND (reference sequence). This CDR3 is built from 16 residues. CDR3 region: CASSSLRTSGSNEQFF. The DNA of the CDR3 is TGTGCCAGTAGTTCTCTCAGGACTAGCGGGAGCAATGAGCAGTTCTTC.

The V gene is TRBV6-8, the J gene TRBJ2-7; D gene ambiguous. Trimming pared 4 bases from V and 2 bases from J, leaving 9 bases between. The CDR3 is made up of 13 amino acids. CDR1 and CDR2 from the germline V gene are MNHGY and SAAAGT. The CDR3 sequence: CASSLFGAYEQYF. DNA of the CDR3: TGTGCCAGCAGTTTATTTGGTGCCTACGAGCAGTACTTC.

This clone was detected once. The chain recombines TRBV6-7 with TRBJ2-7; TRBD1 might be the D (5 bases). TRBV6-7 is placed among ORFs of uncertain function. The CDR3 loop spans 15 amino acids. Trimming took off 7 bases at V and 3 bases at J, with 19 bases between the two ends. The CDR3 DNA is TGTGCCAGCACTCTCATTAGCCAGGGTTACTACGAGCAGTACTTC. It codes for CASTLISQGYYEQYF.

The chain is built from TRBV5-1 and TRBJ1-1, with D tentatively TRBD1 (5 bases). The V end lost 4 bases, the J end lost 5 bases, and 18 bases lay between the germline ends. The CDR3 consists of 15 residues. Germline loops: CDR1 SGHRS, CDR2 YFSETQ. The DNA of the CDR3 is TGCGCCAGCAGCAAGGGCCGACAGTTGCGGACTGAAGCTTTCTTT. Translation: CASSKGRQLRTEAFF.

CDR3 DNA sequence: TGTGCCTGGAGTGTAACTTCGAGAAACAGGGCTTGCACCTTC. Amino acid sequence: CAWSVTSRNRACTF. The rearrangement joins TRBV30 to TRBJ1-2; perhaps TRBD1 as D (6 bases). With 0 bases removed from V and 13 bases from J, the gap between germline ends came to 21 bases. Germline loops: CDR1 GTSNPN, CDR2 SVGIG (reference sequence). This CDR3 region has 14 residues.

This clone was seen a single time. Germline and junction disagree at one end, which may indicate a read error. This sequence joins TRBV19 and TRBJ2-2; possibly TRBD1 or TRBD2 for D (5 bases each). CDR3 length: 16 residues. CDR1 is LNHDA, CDR2 SQIVND, per germline (reference sequence). The CDR3 sequence: CATTTESRADTGKLFF. CDR3 nucleotides: TGTGCCACCACAACCGAGAGCAGGGCAGACACCGGGAAGCTGTTTTTT.

The rearrangement uses TRBV29-1 and TRBJ1-1; possible D gene TRBD1, 5 bases. The V and J ends lost 0 bases and 1 base respectively, with 12 bases between them. The CDR3 spans 15 residues. From germline, CDR1 is SQVTM and CDR2 ANQGSEA. The CDR3 is CSVEEWARANTEAFF. In DNA form, the CDR3 reads TGCAGCGTTGAAGAATGGGCCAGGGCGAACACTGAAGCTTTCTTT.

This chain uses TRBV12-5 with TRBJ1-2, with TRBD1 as a possible D gene (5 bases). The CDR3 sequence is 14 residues long. V lost 1 base and J 3 bases, leaving 9 bases between the germline ends. Germline CDR1 and CDR2: LGHNT and FRNRAP. The CDR3 here is CASGLDGGYYGYTF. CDR3 DNA: TGTGCTAGTGGTTTGGATGGGGGTTACTATGGCTACACCTTC.